This T cell receptor (beta chain) is drawn from a study of spatial heterogeneity in lung cancer (dated by TCRdb to about 2019). Concerning the study at large: Beta-chain transcripts were consistently detected in greater numbers than alpha-chain transcripts, which likely reflected higher beta-chain transcript abundance. Both alpha and beta chains were TCR-sequenced in approximately 200 tumor regions, around 65 matched nontumor lung samples and over 55 PBMC samples obtained at surgery. In the raw uncorrected reads, each unique combination of TCR and UMI appeared on average more than ten times. In non-small cell lung cancer, the study made a quantitative comparison of TCR alpha and beta repertoires among multiple tumor regions, matched nontumor lung and blood. The study linked features of the TCR repertoire to counts of nonsynonymous mutations, which were determined by whole-exome sequencing of tumor tissue. In tumor regions, TCR transcript counts showed a strong correlation with a T cell transcriptional module score from matched bulk RNA-seq.

The time point label, read with the paper, signifies: sample taken at primary tumor resection. The donors were more than 65 patients from the lung TRACERx cohort who had early-stage, untreated non-small cell lung cancer. Whole RNA extracted from tumor and nontumor lung tissue, or from cryopreserved PBMC samples, was used for TCR sequencing without cell sorting. Only patients for whom sufficient RNA was available from at least two tumor regions were selected for TCR sequencing. Tumor and adjacent nontumor lung specimens were reviewed by a lung pathologist before selection. This clonotype came up many times. Its cognate antigen has yet to be identified. The input lacks base qualities; no much larger clone sits a single base away. This beta chain is a stray sequence in a library constructed for alpha chains; its clone size is not meaningful. What the work shows at the level of the full study, not this receptor alone: Estimated TCR-seq coverage of tumor T cells was only 7% to 8.5% for alpha chains and 13% for beta chains. Counts of ubiquitous and regional expanded TCRs correlated with counts of ubiquitous and regional nonsynonymous mutations, respectively. Additional single-cell paired TCR alpha and beta sequencing was considered necessary to confirm, at a functional level, the hypothesis that regional TCRs recognize regional mutations. The tumor nonsynonymous mutation count correlated with the number of expanded intratumoral alpha and beta TCRs.

The germline V gene provides CDR1 SGHRS and CDR2 YFSETQ. The CDR3, cysteine through phenylalanine, is 15 amino acids long. The CDR3 DNA has 45 bases and is translated from base 1. V and J lose 0 bases and 7 bases, and a span of 16 bases separates them. Libraries were constructed by 5' RACE. Sequenced using a NextSeq 500. The TCR library protocol attached a unique molecular identifier to each TCR cDNA molecule to allow correction of PCR and sequencing errors. The authors' pipeline ran thus. Decombinator tools were used for TCR identification, UMI-based error correction and CDR3 extraction. TCRs above a frequency of 2 per 1,000, corresponding to the top 1% of the tumor frequency distribution, were defined as expanded. Expanded tumor TCRs were classed as regional if statistically deemed absent (corrected P<0.05) from at least one tumor region, otherwise ubiquitous. Renyi diversity was computed with the R vegan package after each repertoire had been subsampled 100 times to 5,000 TCRs. To build CDR3 similarity networks, amino acid triplet string-kernel similarity was used, and CDR3s were connected when their pairwise similarity was above 0.82. TCRdb ran its own pipeline on the public reads, namely fastp trimming at Q25 and MiXCR clone calling, and kept in-frame beta chains. Duplicate CDR3 protein sequences are folded into a single record with the most common DNA and genes. The V and J calls and clone size come from TCRdb's table, not from the authors' own analysis. Within this sample are thousands of distinct CDR3 sequences, with under 15% of them counted one time only. The ten most abundant clones make up roughly 11% of the sample.

The chain links TRBV5-1 with TRBJ1-2; the D gene cannot be resolved reliably. Source: lung tumor tissue, taken at surgery. The receptor was derived from a male donor with early-stage non-small cell lung cancer. CDR3 region: CASSLGIKEERGYTF. The DNA sequence is TGCGCCAGCAGCTTGGGGATTAAGGAGGAGCGTGGCTACACCTTC.